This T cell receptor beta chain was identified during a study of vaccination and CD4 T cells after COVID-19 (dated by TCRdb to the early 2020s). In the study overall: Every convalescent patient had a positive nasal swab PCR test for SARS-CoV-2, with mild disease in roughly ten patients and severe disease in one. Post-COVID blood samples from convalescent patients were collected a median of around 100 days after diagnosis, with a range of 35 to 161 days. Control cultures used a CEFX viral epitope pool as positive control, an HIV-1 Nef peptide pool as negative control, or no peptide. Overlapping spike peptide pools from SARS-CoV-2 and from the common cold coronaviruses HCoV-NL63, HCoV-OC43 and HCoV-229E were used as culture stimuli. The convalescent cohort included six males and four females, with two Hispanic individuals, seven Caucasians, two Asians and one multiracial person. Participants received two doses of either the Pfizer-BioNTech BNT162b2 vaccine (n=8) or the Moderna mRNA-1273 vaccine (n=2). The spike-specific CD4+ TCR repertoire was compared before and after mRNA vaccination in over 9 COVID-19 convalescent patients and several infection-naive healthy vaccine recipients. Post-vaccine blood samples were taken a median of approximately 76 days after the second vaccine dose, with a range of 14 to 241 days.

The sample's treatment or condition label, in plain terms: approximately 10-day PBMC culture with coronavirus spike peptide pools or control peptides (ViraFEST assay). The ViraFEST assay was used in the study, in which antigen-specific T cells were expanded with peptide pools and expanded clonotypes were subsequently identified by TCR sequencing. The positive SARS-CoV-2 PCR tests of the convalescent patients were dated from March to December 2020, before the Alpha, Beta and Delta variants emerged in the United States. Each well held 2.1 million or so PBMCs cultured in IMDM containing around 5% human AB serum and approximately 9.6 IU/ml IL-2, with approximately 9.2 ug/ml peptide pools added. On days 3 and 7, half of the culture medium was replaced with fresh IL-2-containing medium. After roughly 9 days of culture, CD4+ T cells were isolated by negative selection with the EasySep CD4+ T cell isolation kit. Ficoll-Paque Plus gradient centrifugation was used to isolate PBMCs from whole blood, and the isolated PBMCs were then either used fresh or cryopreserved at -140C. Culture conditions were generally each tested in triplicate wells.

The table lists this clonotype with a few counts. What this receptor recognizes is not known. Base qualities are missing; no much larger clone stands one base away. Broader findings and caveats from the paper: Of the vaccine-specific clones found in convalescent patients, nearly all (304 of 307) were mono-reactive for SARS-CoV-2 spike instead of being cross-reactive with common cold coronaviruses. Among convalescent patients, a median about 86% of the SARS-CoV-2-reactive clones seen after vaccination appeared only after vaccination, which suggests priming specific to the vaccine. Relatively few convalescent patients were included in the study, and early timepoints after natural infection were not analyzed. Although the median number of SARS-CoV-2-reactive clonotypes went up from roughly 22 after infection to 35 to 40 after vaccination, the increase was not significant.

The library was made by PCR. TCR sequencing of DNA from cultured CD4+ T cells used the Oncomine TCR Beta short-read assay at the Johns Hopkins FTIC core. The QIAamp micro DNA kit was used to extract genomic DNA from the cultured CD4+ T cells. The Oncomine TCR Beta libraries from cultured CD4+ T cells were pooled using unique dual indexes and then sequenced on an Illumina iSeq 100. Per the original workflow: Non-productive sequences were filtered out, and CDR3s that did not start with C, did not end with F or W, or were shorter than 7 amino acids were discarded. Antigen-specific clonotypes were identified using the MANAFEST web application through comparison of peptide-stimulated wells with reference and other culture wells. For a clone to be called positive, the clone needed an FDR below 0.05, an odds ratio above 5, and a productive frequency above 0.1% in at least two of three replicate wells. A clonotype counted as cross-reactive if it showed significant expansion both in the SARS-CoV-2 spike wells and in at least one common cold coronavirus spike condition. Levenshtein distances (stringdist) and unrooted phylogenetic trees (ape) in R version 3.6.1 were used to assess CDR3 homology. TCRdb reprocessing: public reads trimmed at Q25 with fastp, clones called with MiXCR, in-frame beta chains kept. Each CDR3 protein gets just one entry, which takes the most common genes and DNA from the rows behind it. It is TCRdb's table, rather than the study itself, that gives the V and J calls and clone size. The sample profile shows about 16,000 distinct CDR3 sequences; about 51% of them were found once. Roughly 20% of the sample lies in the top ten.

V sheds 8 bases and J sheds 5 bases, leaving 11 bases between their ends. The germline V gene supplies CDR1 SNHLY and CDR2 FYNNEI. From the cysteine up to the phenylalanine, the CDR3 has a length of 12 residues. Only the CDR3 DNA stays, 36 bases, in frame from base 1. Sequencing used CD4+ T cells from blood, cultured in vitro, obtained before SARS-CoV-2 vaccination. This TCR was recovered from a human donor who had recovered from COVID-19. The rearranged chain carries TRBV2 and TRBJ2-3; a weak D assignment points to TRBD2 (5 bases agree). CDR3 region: CASGSLGDTQYF. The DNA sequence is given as TGTGCCAGCGGGAGTCTCGGAGATACGCAGTATTTT.